The sequence of this T cell receptor (beta chain) was determined in a study of kidney transplant recipient with SARS-CoV-2 infection. TCRdb re-called the reads with MiXCR, one entry per CDR3 protein. The sample yields under 300,000 distinct CDR3 sequences, 25% to 35% seen once. The CDR3 covers 14 residues. CDR1 is MNHNS, CDR2 SASEGT, per germline. V dropped 3 bases and J dropped 7; count of bases not matched to a gene: 3. The chain recombines TRBV6-1 with TRBJ1-4; 9 positions match TRBD1. The receptor's source is a male patient between 25 and 39 years old who had COVID-19 and was a kidney transplant recipient. Some of these T cells may belong to the graft donor. The sample was a blood sample, taken at baseline and on day 111 from a kidney transplant recipient. CDR3 sequence: CASSDNRGLEKLFF. The CDR3 DNA follows: TGTGCCAGCAGTGACAACAGGGGGCTTGAAAAACTGTTTTTT.